This T cell receptor beta chain was captured by sequencing in a study of cytomegalovirus exposure and HLA in healthy donors (dated by TCRdb to about 2017). Regarding the study in general: According to a later analysis, one platform produced both the roughly 110 validation repertoires and the approximately 670 repertoires of the first cohort. To predict cytomegalovirus infection status, the study combined high-throughput TCR immunosequencing, statistical association of individual TCRs with disease status, and machine learning. The study was designed to test whether signatures of past pathogen exposure could be identified by cataloging public T cell receptors. In addition to the first cohort of roughly 700 subjects, a separate validation cohort of 120 different subjects was used.

Concerning this clone: Its cognate antigen has yet to be identified. No much larger clone is present one base from it, and per-base qualities are unavailable.

Including the terminal cysteine and phenylalanine, the CDR3 comprises 15 residues. The only DNA kept is the CDR3, 45 bases in frame from the first base. The germline V gene encodes CDR1 SGHRS and CDR2 YFSETQ. V is clipped by 2 bases and J by 9 bases, and the sequence between their germline boundaries is 15 bases long. The paper as a whole reports these results and caveats: All 120 or so repertoires were used to score co-occurrence in the validation cohort in a later analysis, because that analysis had no HLA typing for the cohort. Across donors, most TCR sequences were observed very rarely, whereas some public TCRs were present in many individuals. The classifier was reported to diagnose cytomegalovirus status with high specificity and sensitivity in both the original and validation cohorts. Three of the identified cytomegalovirus-associated TCR beta chains were confirmed in vitro to be specific for cytomegalovirus antigens. The authors suggested that the approach could potentially be extended to other disease states and immunological phenotypes. The study gave a list of under 200 TCR beta chains associated with cytomegalovirus. In a later analysis, TCRs clustered in the first cohort were found to also tend to co-occur in the roughly 110 validation repertoires, with 94% of cluster scores above 0.

Donors formed part of the validation cohort, which comprised 120 subjects and was distinct from the first cohort of under 750 subjects. The library was built by means of the immunoSEQ multiplex PCR assay. The source study handled its data this way. To diagnose cytomegalovirus status from the catalog of TCR beta chain sequences, a statistical classification framework was built. This is the immuneACCESS table as TCRdb keeps it, with only in-frame sequences that have V and J called. A part of the clones is gone; compared with another copy, unresolved V genes explain less than half, and the rest is unexplained. V, J and clone size derive from that table, while D and trimming were established from the DNA sequence. For this sample there are 130,000 or so clones; roughly nine tenths appear just once. Approximately 9.2% of the sample lies in the top ten.

The sequenced material came from PBMCs. The sequence was obtained from a woman aged 18-35 years in good health and CMV-seropositive. The chain is made from TRBV5-1 and TRBJ1-6, with no confidently assigned D gene. The DNA is TGCGCCAGCAGCTTAAAGGGAGAGGGTGTTTCACCCCTCCACTTT. It is translated as CASSLKGEGVSPLHF.